This TCR beta chain originates from a study of patients and donors after allogeneic stem cell transplantation. TCRdb re-called the RT-PCR reads through MiXCR, storing one row per CDR3 protein. The sample holds 920,000 or so distinct CDR3 sequences, approximately 18% seen once. V lost 0 bases to trimming and J lost 4 bases, with 10 bases between them. The CDR3 sequence is 13 residues long. Germline CDR1 and CDR2: DFQATT and SNEGSKA (reference sequence). In this sample, this clonotype turned up a few times. This TCR came from a human donor who was either an allogeneic HSCT recipient or a stem cell or donor lymphocyte infusion donor (not recorded which). It is not recorded whose cells these are; they may come from a transplant donor. Sample: blood, either unsorted or a sorted T cell fraction (not recorded which). The V and J genes are TRBV20-1 and TRBJ2-7; unclear D gene. This chain's CDR3 is CSARDTPTYEQYF. The CDR3 nucleotides are TGCAGTGCTAGAGATACCCCCACTTACGAGCAGTACTTC.